This T cell receptor (beta chain) was obtained from a study of blood T cell repertoires in COVID-19. At the level of the study: Specimens from acute and convalescent COVID-19 originated in the United States, Italy and Spain. Sample material is recorded as cDNA or gDNA derived from T cells, B-cell-depleted T cells, or PBMCs.

Trimming removed 3 bases from V and 8 bases from J; junction bases left unmatched: 5. This CDR3 has 13 amino acids. Produced via immunoSEQ multiplex PCR; TCRdb's table is partial and in-frame only. The sample shows 250,000 to 300,000 clones, approximately 87% of them seen only once. Sequenced sample: peripheral blood. The clonotype comes from a woman in her twenties or thirties with COVID-19, enrolled during active disease. The V and J genes are TRBV5-3 and TRBJ1-1, with 9 bases matching TRBD1. TRBV5-3 is known as an ORF, though its function is uncertain. The CDR3 reads CARSSTGGEEAFF. The CDR3 DNA reads TGTGCCAGAAGCTCGACAGGGGGAGAAGAAGCTTTCTTT.